This T cell receptor beta chain was captured by sequencing in a study of identical twins. Study outcomes and limitations: Surplus twin overlap in beta out-of-frame sequences was less pronounced. The authors noted that invariant MAIT and iNKT cells could partly confound zero-insertion analyses.

Many counts were recorded for this clonotype. No antigen is known for it. MiXCR was run by TCRdb on the 5' RACE reads, yielding one entry per CDR3 protein. The repertoire includes about 200,000 distinct CDR3 sequences, more than 9% of them detected once, and about 9.1% sits in the top ten. The germline gives CDR1 ENHRY, CDR2 SYGVKD. The V end lost 3 bases, the J end lost 1 base, and 15 bases lay between the germline ends. The CDR3 totals 16 residues. Sequencing was done on a sample of memory T cells sorted from blood. This clonotype was obtained from a man between 50 and 59 years old in good health. This chain uses TRBV10-3 with TRBJ1-1; D might be TRBD1 (6 bases). CDR3 sequence: CAISDPQGRGNTEAFF. In DNA, the CDR3 is TGTGCCATCAGTGACCCACAGGGCCGGGGGAACACTGAAGCTTTCTTT.